This T cell receptor beta chain was recovered during a study of blood T cell repertoires in COVID-19. The wider study: Whether acute or convalescent, the COVID-19 samples came from the United States, Italy and Spain. T cells, B-cell-depleted T cells, or PBMCs supplied cDNA or gDNA.

The V gene's germline CDR1 is KGHSH and CDR2 LQKENI. V lost 3 bases and J lost 4, with 12 bases in between. The CDR3 length is 15 residues. In the original workflow: Amplification with reference gene primers provided the estimates of nucleated cell counts. The method was immunoSEQ multiplex PCR; TCRdb's version includes in-frame clones alone and lacks a portion of them. From that table come the V and J calls and clone size; the DNA was used to work out D and trimming. The sample has 150,000 to 200,000 clones, about 81% seen once. This receptor was obtained from a man between 60 and 75 years old with active or convalescent COVID-19. The chain couples TRBV18 to TRBJ2-2; no definite D call. The sequencing sample was made of peripheral blood. CDR3 DNA sequence: TGTGCCAGCTCACCTGACGGCACGGGCACCGGGGAGCTGTTTTTT. This gives the protein CASSPDGTGTGELFF.